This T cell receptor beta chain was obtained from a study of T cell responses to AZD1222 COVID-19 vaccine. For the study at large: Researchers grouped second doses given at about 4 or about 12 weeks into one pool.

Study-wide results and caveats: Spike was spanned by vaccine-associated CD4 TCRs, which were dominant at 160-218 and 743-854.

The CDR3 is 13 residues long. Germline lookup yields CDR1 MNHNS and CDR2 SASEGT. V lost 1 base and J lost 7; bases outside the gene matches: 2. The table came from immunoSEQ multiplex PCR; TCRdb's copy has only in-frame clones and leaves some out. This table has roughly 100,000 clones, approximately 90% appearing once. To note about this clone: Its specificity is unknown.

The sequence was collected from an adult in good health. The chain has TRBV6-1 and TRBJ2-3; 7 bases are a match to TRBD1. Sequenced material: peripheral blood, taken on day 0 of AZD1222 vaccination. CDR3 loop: CASSEGQGYTQYF. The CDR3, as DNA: TGTGCCAGCAGTGAAGGACAGGGATATACGCAGTATTTT.